Following are 7 T cell receptor beta chains from one sample sequenced in a study of shared clonotypes between healthy human individuals. Measured with immunoSEQ multiplex PCR; TCRdb has only the in-frame clones, and not every one. In the table there are about a million clones, 76% of which are singletons. What was sequenced was memory CD4+ T cells sorted from blood. Subset indicated: CD45RA-negative fraction. These receptors originate from a man between 18 and 29 years old in good health.

The V call is TRBV6-5, the J call TRBJ1-3; D uncertain. CDR3 length equals 12 residues. Deletions cut 6 bases from V and 10 bases from J, with 13 bases between. Germline lookup yields CDR1 MNHEY and CDR2 SVGAGI. CDR3 in amino acids: CASRDGVRTIYF. In DNA, the CDR3 is TGTGCCAGCAGGGACGGTGTGCGTACCATATATTTT.

The J gene is TRBJ2-7, the V gene TRBV5-8; possibly TRBD1 for D (6 bases). Germline-derived CDR1 and CDR2 are SGHTS and YDEGEE. Trimming took 6 bases from V and 3 from J, leaving 10 bases between them. This CDR3 region has 12 residues. CDR3 in DNA: TGTGCCAGCACGGCAGGGGTCTACGAGCAGTACTTC. The encoded protein is CASTAGVYEQYF. The variable domain in full, with the rest retrieved from reference TRBV5-8 and TRBJ2-7, is EAGVTQSPTHLIKTRGQQATLRCSPISGHTSVYWYQQALGLGLQFLLWYDEGEERNRGNFPPRFSGRQFPNYSSELNVNALELEDSALYLCASTAGVYEQYFGPGTRLTVT.

V and J are TRBV7-8 and TRBJ2-7; D remains ambiguous. With 5 bases removed from V and 7 bases from J, the gap between germline ends came to 9 bases. The CDR3 spans 11 residues. CDR1 and CDR2 (germline): SGHVS, FQNEAQ. For the CDR3, the DNA is TGTGCCAGCAGCCCCACTGTGGAGCAGTACTTC. It codes for CASSPTVEQYF.

The chain is built from TRBV6-5 and TRBJ2-3; 10 bases fit TRBD1. With V trimmed by 2 bases and J by 2 bases, 1 base remained unmatched. There are 15 residues in the CDR3. Germline assignment: CDR1 MNHEY and CDR2 SVGAGI. CDR3 in DNA: TGTGCCAGCAGTTACGGACAGGGGGTCACAGATACGCAGTATTTT. Translating gives CASSYGQGVTDTQYF.

This chain connects TRBV4-2 to TRBJ2-1; TRBD1 aligns across 9 bases. The CDR3 has 12 residues. Trimming at V came to 4 bases and at J to 10 bases, leaving 2 bases not matched to a gene. Germline V gene sequence: CDR1 LGHNA, CDR2 YNFKEQ. This chain's CDR3 is CASSRTGDEQFF. In DNA form, the CDR3 reads TGTGCCAGCAGCCGGACAGGGGACGAGCAGTTCTTC.

V gene TRBV2 combines with J gene TRBJ1-6; 8 nucleotides match TRBD1. Unmatched junction bases numbered 7, after V lost 7 bases and J lost 5 bases. Germline CDR1 and CDR2: SNHLY and FYNNEI. The CDR3 runs 15 residues. CDR3 nucleotides: TGTGCCAGCATCTCGGACAGGGTAGATAATTCACCCCTCCACTTT. Translation: CASISDRVDNSPLHF.

This clone was observed a few times. The chain links TRBV5-4 to TRBJ2-5; 11 bases align to TRBD2. Germline CDR1 and CDR2: SGHNT and YYREEE (reference sequence). The CDR3 is 14 amino acids. V lost 9 bases to trimming and J lost 6 bases; unmatched junction nucleotides: 10. CDR3 sequence: CATYSGGVGKTQYF. The CDR3 nucleotides are TGTGCCACGTATAGCGGGGGGGTTGGGAAGACCCAGTACTTC.